The present T cell receptor (beta chain) was sequenced within a study of blood T cell repertoires in COVID-19. Assay used: immunoSEQ multiplex PCR; TCRdb lists only in-frame clones, some missing. The sample lists some 200,000 clones; about 85% were seen once. The source material was peripheral blood. This clonotype was obtained from a man aged 50 to 59 who had recovered from COVID-19.

The CDR3 spells CAISPGLADTQYF. In DNA, the CDR3 is TGTGCCATCAGCCCAGGGTTGGCAGATACGCAGTATTTT. The chain joins TRBV10-3 to TRBJ2-3, with a weak D call TRBD1 (5 bases). V lost 6 bases and J lost 4, with 11 bases in between. This CDR3 is built from 13 residues. Germline CDR1 is ENHRY and CDR2 is SYGVKD.